The next 3 T cell receptor beta chains were all read from a single sample in a study of blood T cell repertoires in COVID-19. The assay was immunoSEQ multiplex PCR, and TCRdb's table has in-frame clones only and misses some. The repertoire has 150,000 to 200,000 clones, 70% to 90% of them found once; the top ten carry about 0.95%. The sample was peripheral blood. These receptors all come from a man aged 60 to 69 with COVID-19, enrolled during active disease.

This chain joins TRBV18 and TRBJ1-4; 7 bases agree with TRBD1. Germline trimming cut 4 bases from V and 8 bases from J; bases unmatched to any gene: 10. The CDR3 has 15 residues. Germline V gene sequence: CDR1 KGHSH, CDR2 LQKENI. The DNA for the CDR3 is TGTGCCAGCTCACTCGATTCGACAGGGCGAGAAAAACTGTTTTTT. Its translation: CASSLDSTGREKLFF.

CDR3 loop: CASSQSTGQGRNSPLHF. The CDR3 nucleotides read TGCGCCAGCAGCCAATCGACGGGGCAGGGGCGAAATTCACCCCTCCACTTT. V and J are TRBV4-1 and TRBJ1-6; D perhaps matches TRBD1 (6 bases). The CDR3 runs to 17 residues. Between the trimmed V and J ends, which lost 2 bases and 7 bases, there was a span of 18 bases. The germline V gene encodes CDR1 MGHRA and CDR2 YSYEKL.

This chain connects TRBV28 to TRBJ2-3; TRBD2 aligns across 10 bases. The CDR3 has 16 amino acids. The germline gives CDR1 MDHEN, CDR2 SYDVKM. The V segment lost 2 bases and the J segment 0 bases; nucleotides outside the gene matches: 2. CDR3 nucleotides: TGTGCCAGCAGTTTAACTAGCGGGACTAGCACAGATACGCAGTATTTT. This encodes CASSLTSGTSTDTQYF.